The clone carrying this T cell receptor (beta chain) was recorded a few times. Its specificity is not known. This sample's TCRbeta library carried unique molecular identifier barcodes. MiXCR, run by TCRdb on the PCR reads, gives a single entry per CDR3 protein. Seen here are under 750,000 distinct CDR3 sequences, 23% observed once, and the top ten hold less than 15%. The data originate from a study of T-cell reconstitution after alpha-beta-depleted transplantation in children. Findings of the study overall: When one year had passed after transplant, most T-cell counts and diversity came from newly produced T cells. Some patients showed high day-60 TCRbeta diversity, which derived from surviving recipient T cells and thymic progenitors.

The CDR3 spans 12 residues. V was shortened by 6 bases and J by 8 bases, with 10 bases between the two germline ends. Sequenced here: PBMCs, mostly from graft donor cells, sampled 360 days after TCRalphabeta/CD19-depleted stem cell transplant. The clonotype originates from a boy less than two years old who had a stem cell transplant for acute myeloid leukemia, so the T cells may come from the graft donor. The genes are TRBV12-3 or TRBV12-4 and TRBJ2-2; D unclear. The CDR3 nucleotides read TGTGCCAGCAGCATATATGTTGGGGAGCTGTTTTTT. Encoded protein: CASSIYVGELFF.